One and the same sample provided the 18 T cell receptor beta chains below, sequenced in a study of regulatory T cells in long-lasting Graves disease. Libraries of TCR beta came from iRepertoire HTBI primers plus Arm-PCR of CDR3 regions. TCRdb processed the multiplex PCR reads anew with MiXCR; each CDR3 protein has one entry. The sample has hundreds of thousands of distinct CDR3 sequences; around 17% are singletons. The sample's time point: newly diagnosed GD, antithyroid drugs for less than 3 months. The TCR library was made from RNA extracted from PBMCs. The same data also went into a second study, on T cells in Graves' hyperthyroidism and ophthalmopathy.

The specimen comprised peripheral blood mononuclear cells (PBMCs), sampled at new diagnosis, from a patient treated with antithyroid drugs. Receptors were obtained from a woman in her thirties with Graves disease.

The rearrangement joins TRBV28 to TRBJ2-1; D uncertain. In germline, CDR1 is MDHEN, CDR2 SYDVKM. The ends were cut back, 4 bases at V and 7 bases at J, with 11 bases in the middle. This CDR3 has 13 residues. The CDR3 protein is CASSSVGINEQFF. CDR3 DNA sequence: TGTGCCAGCAGTTCGGTGGGGATAAATGAGCAGTTCTTC.

This clonotype was observed at least ten times. V usage is TRBV12-3 or TRBV12-4 and J usage is TRBJ1-1; TRBD1 aligns across 7 bases. The CDR3 has 13 amino acids. V was clipped by 5 bases and J by 10 bases; unmatched bases: 10. CDR3 coding DNA: TGTGCCAGCAGTCAAACAGGGGTGGGGGTAGCTTTCTTT. Protein product: CASSQTGVGVAFF.

This clonotype was recorded a few times. This chain uses TRBV24-1 with TRBJ2-2; D unclear. CDR3 length: 14 residues. CDR1 and CDR2 from the germline V gene are KGHDR and SFDVKD. The V and J ends lost 5 bases and 6 bases respectively, with 12 bases between them. In nucleotides, the CDR3 is TGTGCCACCAGTGTATCAGGTTCGGCCGGGGAGCTGTTTTTT. Translated: CATSVSGSAGELFF.

The V call is TRBV19, the J call TRBJ2-7; the D is unclear. Germline lookup yields CDR1 LNHDA and CDR2 SQIVND (reference sequence). The CDR3 has 13 residues. The V gene lost 5 bases and the J gene lost 1 base, with 9 bases spanning the gap. Written as DNA, the CDR3 is TGTGCCAGTAGTCCCACGGTTTCCTACGAGCAGTACTTC. Translation gives CASSPTVSYEQYF.

This clonotype occurred many times. This rearrangement joins TRBV27 to TRBJ1-2; 9 bases match TRBD1. V trimming: 6 bases; J trimming: 0 bases; junction bases outside the gene matches: 8. Per germline, CDR1 MNHEY and CDR2 SMNVEV (reference sequence). The CDR3 covers 16 residues. This CDR3 reads CASRLSGTGSNYGYTF. The CDR3, as DNA: TGTGCCAGCAGGCTTTCCGGGACAGGGTCTAACTATGGCTACACCTTC.

This clonotype was counted at least ten times. The chain combines TRBV27 with TRBJ2-2, with TRBD1 matching 8 bases. Trimming took 0 bases from V and 7 from J; bases not matched to a gene: 16. This CDR3 has 19 residues. CDR1 and CDR2 from the germline V gene are MNHEY and SMNVEV (reference sequence). In nucleotides, the CDR3 is TGTGCCAGCAGTTTATCCATCCACTCTCCAGGGGGCATGGGCGGGGAGCTGTTTTTT. It codes for CASSLSIHSPGGMGGELFF.

The chain joins TRBV27 to TRBJ1-2, with a possible D match to TRBD1 (5 bases). Germline CDR1 MNHEY, CDR2 SMNVEV (reference sequence). The length of the CDR3 is 14 residues. Trimming stripped 2 bases from V and 3 bases from J, with 10 bases between. The CDR3 bases are TGTGCCAGCAGTTTAGGCAGGGAGTACTATGGCTACACCTTC. Amino acids: CASSLGREYYGYTF.

At least ten counts were recorded for this clonotype. The chain joins TRBV28 to TRBJ1-2; D ambiguous. There are 12 residues in the CDR3. Germline CDR1 MDHEN, CDR2 SYDVKM. V shed 6 bases and J shed 8 bases, with 13 bases lying between them. DNA of the CDR3: TGTGCCAGCAGCTCAATTGGATTGGGCTACACCTTC. Encoded protein: CASSSIGLGYTF.

In its sample, this clonotype was seen many times. The gene calls are TRBV10-1 and TRBJ1-3; a possible D gene is TRBD1 (5 bases). CDR3 length: 14 residues. V was shortened by 5 bases and J by 0 bases, with 8 bases between the two germline ends. In germline, CDR1 is WNHNN, CDR2 SYGVQD (reference sequence). CDR3 in amino acids: CASSRDRSGNTIYF. The CDR3 coding sequence is TGCGCCAGCAGTCGGGACCGCTCTGGAAACACCATATATTTT.

The chain links TRBV18 to TRBJ1-3, with unresolved D. CDR1 KGHSH and CDR2 LQKENI come from the germline V gene. The germline V and J ends were trimmed by 5 bases and 0 bases, with 8 bases remaining between them. This CDR3 has 14 residues. The CDR3 DNA is TGTGCCAGCTCAACGGCGGGCTCTGGAAACACCATATATTTT. This translates into CASSTAGSGNTIYF.

The J gene is TRBJ1-6, the V gene TRBV20-1; unclear D gene. Germline V gene sequence: CDR1 DFQATT, CDR2 SNEGSKA (reference sequence). Trimming removed 6 bases at V and 6 bases at J, with 15 bases between. CDR3 size: 14 residues. The CDR3 nucleotides are TGCAGTGCGCCCCGCGGCATCCGTAATTCACCCCTCCACTTT. Residues: CSAPRGIRNSPLHF.

This clonotype showed up just a few times. The V and J genes are TRBV30 and TRBJ2-3; the D gene could be TRBD1 or TRBD2 (6 bases each). Gene TRBJ2-5 matches the end of the DNA better, so the J call may be wrong. This CDR3 comprises 13 residues. Germline V gene lookup returns CDR1 GTSNPN and CDR2 SVGIG (reference sequence). The CDR3 DNA sequence: TGTGCCTGGACCCTTAGGGGGGTCGCGACCCAGTACTTC. This encodes CAWTLRGVATQYF.

The CDR3 DNA reads as TGCGCCAGCAGCTCTCCACTTGTTAGCGGCAAAAACATTCAGTACTTC. Amino acids: CASSSPLVSGKNIQYF. V usage is TRBV4-1 and J usage is TRBJ2-4; D is possibly TRBD2 (6 bases). Trimming took off 5 bases at V and 3 bases at J, with 17 bases between the two ends. This CDR3 is 16 amino acids long. Germline lookup yields CDR1 MGHRA and CDR2 YSYEKL.

This chain connects TRBV20-1 to TRBJ1-6; D is unclear. The germline V and J ends were trimmed by 3 bases and 1 base, with 10 bases remaining between them. The CDR3 spans 15 residues. Germline V gene lookup returns CDR1 DFQATT and CDR2 SNEGSKA (reference sequence). The CDR3 nucleotides read TGCAGTGCTAGTCTCATGGGTTCCTATAATTCACCCCTCCACTTT. Its protein is CSASLMGSYNSPLHF.

This sequence joins TRBV6-2 or TRBV6-3 and TRBJ2-1, with 11 bases fitting TRBD2. Germline values: CDR1 MNHEY, CDR2 SVGEGT. V dropped 4 bases and J dropped 7; count of bases not matched to a gene: 12. CDR3 size: 17 residues. The DNA for the CDR3 is TGTGCCAGCAGTTCCACCGCGACTAGCGGGGTCTCGAATGAGCAGTTCTTC. This gives the protein CASSSTATSGVSNEQFF.

A few counts support this clonotype. This rearrangement joins TRBV5-1 to TRBJ2-1; D remains unclear. The CDR3 loop spans 13 amino acids. The V gene's germline CDR1 is SGHRS and CDR2 YFSETQ. V gave up 0 bases and J gave up 3 bases, with 4 bases separating them. As DNA, the CDR3 is TGCGCCAGCAGCTTGGGCAACTACAATGAGCAGTTCTTC. This translates into CASSLGNYNEQFF.

This clonotype was seen repeatedly, ten times or more. This chain uses TRBV12-3 or TRBV12-4 with TRBJ1-2; D is perhaps TRBD1 (6 bases). V was pared by 2 bases and J by 7 bases, with 14 bases between. The CDR3 length is 14 residues. DNA for the CDR3: TGTGCCAGCAGTTTACGGACAGACGAGCGTGGCTACACCTTC. Translation gives CASSLRTDERGYTF.

This clonotype was recorded at least ten times. This chain joins TRBV18 and TRBJ2-7; D may be TRBD2 (5 bases). Trimming left V 3 bases short and J 9 bases short, with 21 bases between. The CDR3 length is 15 residues. Looked up from germline, CDR1 is KGHSH and CDR2 is LQKENI. The CDR3, as DNA: TGTGCCAGCTCACCCCCCCTCCCTGACGGACGGGGGCAGTACTTC. This sequence encodes CASSPPLPDGRGQYF.